Sequencing of this TCR beta chain was carried out in a study of blood T cell repertoires in COVID-19. About the research overall: Samples taken during acute and convalescent COVID-19 were collected in the United States, Italy and Spain.

Those who participated ranged in age from roughly 18 to 90 years and resided in approximately 26 US areas. A COVID-19 case was met by exposed participants within 2 weeks before study entry. Only in-frame clones appear in the TCRdb table, and some are missing; sequencing was by immunoSEQ multiplex PCR. The table records fewer than 400,000 clones, 85% of them present only once. Germline CDR1 is LNHDA and CDR2 is SQIVND (reference sequence). The CDR3 is 12 residues long. Deletions cut 9 bases from V and 5 bases from J, with 13 bases between. The V gene is TRBV19, the J gene TRBJ1-2; no clear D gene. Material for sequencing was PBMCs or T cells enriched from blood (not recorded which). This clonotype was sampled from a woman in her 30s who had been exposed to COVID-19. This CDR3 is CARPTGSYGYTF. CDR3 nucleotide sequence: TGTGCCAGACCTACCGGGTCTTATGGCTACACCTTC.